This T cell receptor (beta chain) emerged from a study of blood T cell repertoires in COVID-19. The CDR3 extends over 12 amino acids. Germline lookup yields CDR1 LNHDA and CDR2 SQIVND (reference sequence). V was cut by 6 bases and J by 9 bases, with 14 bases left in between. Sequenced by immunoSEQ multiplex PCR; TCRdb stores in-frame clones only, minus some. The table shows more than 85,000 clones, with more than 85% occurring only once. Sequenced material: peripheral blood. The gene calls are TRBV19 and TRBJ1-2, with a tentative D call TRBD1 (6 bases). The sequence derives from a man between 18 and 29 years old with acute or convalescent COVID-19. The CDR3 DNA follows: TGTGCCAGTAGCGAAACAGGGAATAGCTACACCTTC. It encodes CASSETGNSYTF.